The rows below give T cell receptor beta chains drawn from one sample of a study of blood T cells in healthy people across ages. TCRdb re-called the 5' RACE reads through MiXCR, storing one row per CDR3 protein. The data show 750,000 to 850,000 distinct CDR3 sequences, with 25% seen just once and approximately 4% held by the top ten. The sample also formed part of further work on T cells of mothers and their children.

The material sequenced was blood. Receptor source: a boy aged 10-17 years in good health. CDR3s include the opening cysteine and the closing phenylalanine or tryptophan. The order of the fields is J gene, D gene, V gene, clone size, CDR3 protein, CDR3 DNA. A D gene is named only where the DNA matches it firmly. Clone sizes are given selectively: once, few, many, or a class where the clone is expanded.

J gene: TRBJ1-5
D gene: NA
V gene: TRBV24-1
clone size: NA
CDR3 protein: CATRSRGGPNQPQHF
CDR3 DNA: TGTGCCACCAGAAGCCGAGGGGGGCCAAATCAGCCCCAGCATTTT

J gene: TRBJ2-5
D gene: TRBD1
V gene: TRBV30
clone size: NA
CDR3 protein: CAWSRGPPQETQYF
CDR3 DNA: TGTGCCTGGAGTAGGGGGCCTCCTCAAGAGACCCAGTACTTC

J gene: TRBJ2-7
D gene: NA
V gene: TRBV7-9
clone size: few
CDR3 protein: CASSPGRPVSYEQYF
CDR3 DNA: TGTGCCAGCAGCCCGGGACGGCCAGTGTCCTACGAGCAGTACTTC

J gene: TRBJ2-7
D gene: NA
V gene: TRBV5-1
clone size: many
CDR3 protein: CASSLDRQSYEQYF
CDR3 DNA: TGCGCCAGCAGCTTGGACAGGCAATCCTACGAGCAGTACTTC

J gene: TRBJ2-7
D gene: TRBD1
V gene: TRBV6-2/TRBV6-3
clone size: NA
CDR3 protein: CASQWAGQDYSYEQYF
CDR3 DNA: TGTGCCAGCCAATGGGCGGGACAGGATTATTCCTACGAGCAGTACTTC

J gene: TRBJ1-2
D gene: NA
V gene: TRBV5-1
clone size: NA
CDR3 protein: CASSPLGPSAQYGYTF
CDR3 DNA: TGCGCCAGCAGCCCCTTGGGCCCCTCAGCTCAATATGGCTACACCTTC

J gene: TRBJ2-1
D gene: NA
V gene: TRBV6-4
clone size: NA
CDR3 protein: CASSDTDSSYNEQFF
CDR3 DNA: TGTGCCAGCAGTGACACGGATTCCTCCTACAATGAGCAGTTCTTC

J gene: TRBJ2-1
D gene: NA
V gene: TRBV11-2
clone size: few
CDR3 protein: CASSSVRGGYNEQFF
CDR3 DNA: TGTGCCAGCAGCTCAGTTAGGGGGGGTTACAATGAGCAGTTCTTC

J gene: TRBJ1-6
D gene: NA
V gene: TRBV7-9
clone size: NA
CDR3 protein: CASSSDGHTVIHF
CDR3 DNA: TGTGCCAGCAGCTCGGATGGACACACCGTCATCCACTTT

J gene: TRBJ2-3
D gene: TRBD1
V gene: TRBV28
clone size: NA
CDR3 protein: CASSASGTDTDTQYF
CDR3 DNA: TGTGCCAGCAGTGCGTCCGGGACAGATACAGATACGCAGTATTTT

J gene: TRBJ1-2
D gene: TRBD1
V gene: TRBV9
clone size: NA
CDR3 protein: CASSVGGGDSYGYTF
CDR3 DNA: TGTGCCAGCAGCGTAGGTGGAGGGGACAGCTATGGCTACACCTTC

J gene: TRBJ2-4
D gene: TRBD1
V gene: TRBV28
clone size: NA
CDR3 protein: CASYNRGSKNIQYF
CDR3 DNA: TGTGCCAGCTATAACAGGGGATCCAAAAACATTCAGTACTTC

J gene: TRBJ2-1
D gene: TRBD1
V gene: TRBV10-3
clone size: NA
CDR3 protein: CAISPRTGFRNEQFF
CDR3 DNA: TGTGCCATCAGTCCACGGACAGGGTTCAGGAATGAGCAGTTCTTC

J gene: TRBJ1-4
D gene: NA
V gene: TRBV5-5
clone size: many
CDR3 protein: CASSLEAGSGEKLFF
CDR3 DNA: TGTGCCAGCAGCTTGGAGGCAGGGTCTGGTGAAAAACTGTTTTTT

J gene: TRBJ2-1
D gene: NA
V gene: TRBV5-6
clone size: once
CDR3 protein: CASSKGLTHEQFF
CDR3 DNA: TGTGCCAGCAGCAAGGGACTCACACATGAGCAGTTCTTC

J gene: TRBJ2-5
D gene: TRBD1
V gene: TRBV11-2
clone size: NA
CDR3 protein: CASSPYGTGEETQYF
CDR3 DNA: TGTGCCAGCAGCCCTTATGGGACAGGGGAAGAGACCCAGTACTTC

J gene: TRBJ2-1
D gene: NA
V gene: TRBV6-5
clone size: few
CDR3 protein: CASSSPGRGSYNEQFF
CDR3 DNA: TGTGCCAGCAGTAGCCCTGGGCGGGGCTCCTACAATGAGCAGTTCTTC

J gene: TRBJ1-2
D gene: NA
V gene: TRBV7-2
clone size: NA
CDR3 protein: CASSLIWGGYDGYTF
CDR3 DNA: TGTGCCAGCAGCCTCATATGGGGTGGGTACGATGGCTACACCTTC

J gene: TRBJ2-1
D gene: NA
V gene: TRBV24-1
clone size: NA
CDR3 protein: CATSDVGEARNEQFF
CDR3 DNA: TGTGCCACCAGTGACGTCGGGGAGGCCAGGAATGAGCAGTTCTTC

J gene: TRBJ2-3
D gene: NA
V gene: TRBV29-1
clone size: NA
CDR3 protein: CSLAFDRTDTQYF
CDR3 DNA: TGCAGCCTTGCCTTCGACAGGACAGATACGCAGTATTTT

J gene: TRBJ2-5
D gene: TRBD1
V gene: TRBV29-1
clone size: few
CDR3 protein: CSVEAGQTTLETQYF
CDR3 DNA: TGCAGCGTTGAAGCGGGACAGACAACCTTGGAGACCCAGTACTTC

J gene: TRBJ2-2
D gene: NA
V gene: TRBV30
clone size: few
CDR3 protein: CAWSPELPGELFF
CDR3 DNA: TGTGCCTGGAGTCCGGAACTTCCCGGGGAGCTGTTTTTT

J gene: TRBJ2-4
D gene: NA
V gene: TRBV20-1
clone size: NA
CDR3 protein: CSASRRAKNIQYF
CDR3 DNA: TGCAGTGCTAGTAGGAGAGCCAAAAACATTCAGTACTTC

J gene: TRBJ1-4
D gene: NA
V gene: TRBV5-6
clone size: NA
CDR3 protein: CASNSRRDEKLFF
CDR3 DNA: TGTGCCAGCAATTCGAGGAGGGATGAAAAACTGTTTTTT

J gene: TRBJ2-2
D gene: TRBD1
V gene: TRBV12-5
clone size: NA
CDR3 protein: CASMPTGLSGELFF
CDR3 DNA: TGTGCTAGTATGCCGACAGGGCTTTCCGGGGAGCTGTTTTTT

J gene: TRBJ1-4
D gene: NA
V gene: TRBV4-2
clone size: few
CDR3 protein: CASSQWWGDGEKLFF
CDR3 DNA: TGTGCCAGCAGCCAGTGGTGGGGGGATGGGGAAAAACTGTTTTTT

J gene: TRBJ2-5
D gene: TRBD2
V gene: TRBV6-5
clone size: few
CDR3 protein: CASSWQRGGRETQYF
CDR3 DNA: TGTGCCAGCAGTTGGCAGCGGGGGGGTCGGGAGACCCAGTACTTC

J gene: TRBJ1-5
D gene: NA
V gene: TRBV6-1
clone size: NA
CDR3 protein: CASSEAGRGLDQPQHF
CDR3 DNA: TGTGCCAGCAGTGAAGCGGGTCGGGGTCTCGATCAGCCCCAGCATTTT

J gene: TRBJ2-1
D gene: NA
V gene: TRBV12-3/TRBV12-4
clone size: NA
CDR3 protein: CASSSYRLLYNEQFF
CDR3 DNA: TGTGCCAGCAGTTCCTACAGACTCCTCTACAATGAGCAGTTCTTC

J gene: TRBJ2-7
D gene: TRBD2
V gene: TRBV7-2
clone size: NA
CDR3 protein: CASQDKGLARYEQYF
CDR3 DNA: TGTGCCAGCCAGGACAAGGGACTAGCGCGCTACGAGCAGTACTTC

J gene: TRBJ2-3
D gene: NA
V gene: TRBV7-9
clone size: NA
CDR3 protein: CASSSARLGTDTQYF
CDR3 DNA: TGTGCCAGCAGCTCCGCGCGGTTAGGCACAGATACGCAGTATTTT

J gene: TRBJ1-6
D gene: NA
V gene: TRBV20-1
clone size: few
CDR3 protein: CSASYGYNSPLHF
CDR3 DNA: TGCAGTGCTAGTTACGGGTATAATTCACCCCTCCACTTT

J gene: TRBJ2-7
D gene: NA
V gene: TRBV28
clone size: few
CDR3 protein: CASSTHQDPPYEQYF
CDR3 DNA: TGTGCCAGCAGTACACACCAAGACCCGCCCTACGAGCAGTACTTC

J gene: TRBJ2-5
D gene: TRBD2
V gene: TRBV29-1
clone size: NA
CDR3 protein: CSVQRGAETQYF
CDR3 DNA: TGCAGCGTTCAGCGGGGGGCAGAGACCCAGTACTTC

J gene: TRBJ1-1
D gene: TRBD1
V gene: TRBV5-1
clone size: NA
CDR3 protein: CASRSGTVVTEAFF
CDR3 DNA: TGCGCCAGCCGGTCCGGGACAGTGGTCACTGAAGCTTTCTTT

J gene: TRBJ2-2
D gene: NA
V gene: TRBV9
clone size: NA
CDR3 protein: CASSVGQKNTGELFF
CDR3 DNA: TGTGCCAGCAGCGTTGGACAGAAGAACACCGGGGAGCTGTTTTTT

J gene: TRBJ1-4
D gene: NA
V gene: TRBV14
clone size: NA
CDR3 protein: CASSLLQDGKLFF
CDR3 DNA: TGTGCCAGCAGCCTGTTGCAGGATGGGAAACTTTTTTTT

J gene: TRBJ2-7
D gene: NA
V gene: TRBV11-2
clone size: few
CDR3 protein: CASSLNRDSYEQYF
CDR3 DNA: TGTGCCAGCAGCTTAAATCGGGACTCGTACGAGCAGTACTTC

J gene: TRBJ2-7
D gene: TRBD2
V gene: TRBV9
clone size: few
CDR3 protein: CASSVAGGPYEQYF
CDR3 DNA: TGTGCCAGCAGCGTAGCGGGAGGACCCTACGAGCAGTACTTC

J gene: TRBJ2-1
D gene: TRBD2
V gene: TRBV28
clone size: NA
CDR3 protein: CASSPRTSGRSHEQFF
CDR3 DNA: TGTGCCAGCAGTCCCAGGACTAGCGGGAGGTCCCATGAGCAGTTCTTC

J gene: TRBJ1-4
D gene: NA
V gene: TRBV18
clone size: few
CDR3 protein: CASSQGGTNEKLFF
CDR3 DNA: TGTGCCAGCTCACAGGGGGGAACTAATGAAAAACTGTTTTTT

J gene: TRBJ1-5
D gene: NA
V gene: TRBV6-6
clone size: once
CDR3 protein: CASSYKGANQPQHF
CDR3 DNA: TGTGCCAGCAGTTACAAAGGTGCCAATCAGCCCCAGCATTTT

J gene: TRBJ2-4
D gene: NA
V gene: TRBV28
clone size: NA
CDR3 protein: CASSLEGQGLGAKNIQYF
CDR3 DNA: TGTGCCAGCAGTTTAGAGGGGCAGGGTTTGGGAGCCAAAAACATTCAGTACTTC

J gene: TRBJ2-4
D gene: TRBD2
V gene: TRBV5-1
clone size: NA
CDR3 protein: CASSSTSGSIIQYF
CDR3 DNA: TGCGCCAGCAGCTCGACTAGCGGGAGTATCATTCAGTACTTC

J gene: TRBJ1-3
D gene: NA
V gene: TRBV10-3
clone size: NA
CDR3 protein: CAISGNSGNTIYF
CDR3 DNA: TGTGCCATCAGTGGGAACTCTGGAAACACCATATATTTT

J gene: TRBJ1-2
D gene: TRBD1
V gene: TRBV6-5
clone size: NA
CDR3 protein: CASSSTVNRQGWDYGYTF
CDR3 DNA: TGTGCCAGCAGTTCAACCGTAAACAGACAGGGATGGGACTATGGCTACACCTTC